Below are 30 T cell receptor beta chains sequenced from a single sample in a study of control samples from healthy donors and cancer patients (dated by TCRdb to 2020 to 2021). The library was obtained by the immunoSEQ multiplex PCR assay. In TCRdb, the immuneACCESS table is reduced to in-frame sequences with V and J assigned. These tables do not hold every clone; where another copy was compared, an unresolved V gene accounts for under half, and the others remain unexplained. Here the sample has 60,000 to 80,000 clones; roughly 84% occur a single time. 4% of the sample goes to the ten largest clones. The specimen sequenced was blood. These receptors all come from a woman aged 45-65 years in good health.

This rearrangement joins TRBV15 to TRBJ2-1; the match to TRBD2 covers 14 bases. The CDR3 spans 19 residues. CDR1 and CDR2 from the germline V gene are LNHNV and YYDKDF (reference sequence). The J segment lost 0 bases and the V segment lost 3 bases, leaving 7 bases of the junction unmatched. CDR3 DNA sequence: TGTGCCACCAGCAGCCCGGGACTAGCGGGAGCCCACTCCTACAATGAGCAGTTCTTC. It translates to CATSSPGLAGAHSYNEQFF.

The chain recombines TRBV29-1 with TRBJ2-3, with D unclear. The CDR3 is 14 amino acids. The V gene's germline CDR1 is SQVTM and CDR2 ANQGSEA. The CDR3 DNA reads as TGCAGTGTTCAGGCTTTTTCTAGCACAGATACGCAGTATTTT. Its translation is CSVQAFSSTDTQYF.

This clone showed up just a few times. The chain employs TRBV9 and TRBJ1-2; a weak D match, TRBD1 (5 bases). There are 15 residues in the CDR3. Germline V lookup: CDR1 SGDLS, CDR2 YYNGEE. Trimming cost V 0 bases and J 8 bases, with 17 bases left between them. The CDR3 nucleotides are TGTGCCAGCAGCGTAGATGGGGGGTCGGGTCGCGGCTACACCTTC. Amino acid sequence: CASSVDGGSGRGYTF.

The chain has TRBV19 and TRBJ2-7, with 8 nucleotides matching TRBD2. The germline V gene has CDR1 LNHDA and CDR2 SQIVND (reference sequence). The CDR3 is 14 amino acids. With 5 bases clipped from V and 1 base from J, the junction kept 4 bases outside the gene matches. CDR3 residues: CASSLASGSYEQYF. In DNA, the CDR3 is TGTGCCAGTAGTTTAGCTAGCGGGTCCTACGAGCAGTACTTC. Full variable domain (remainder filled in from reference TRBV19 and TRBJ2-7): DGGITQSPKYLFRKEGQNVTLSCEQNLNHDAMYWYRQDPGQGLRLIYYSQIVNDFQKGDIAEGYSVSREKKESFPLTVTSAQKNPTAFYLCASSLASGSYEQYFGPGTRLTVT.

The CDR3 is CASSSGLAVNTGELFF. DNA for the CDR3: TGTGCCAGCTCATCCGGACTAGCGGTAAACACCGGGGAGCTGTTTTTT. The chain employs TRBV18 and TRBJ2-2, with 10 positions matching TRBD2. Germline CDR1 and CDR2: KGHSH and LQKENI. The CDR3 runs 16 residues. V was clipped by 5 bases and J by 2 bases; unmatched bases: 5.

This chain links TRBV19 with TRBJ2-5; 7 bases are a match to TRBD1. The CDR3 contains 14 residues. Germline trimming cut 10 bases from V and 4 bases from J; bases unmatched to any gene: 12. CDR1 and CDR2 from the germline V gene are LNHDA and SQIVND (reference sequence). In DNA, the CDR3 is TGTGCCACTAAGGCCCGACAGGGCCGAGAGACCCAGTACTTC. Its protein product is CATKARQGRETQYF. The variable domain in full, with the rest retrieved from reference TRBV19 and TRBJ2-5, is DGGITQSPKYLFRKEGQNVTLSCEQNLNHDAMYWYRQDPGQGLRLIYYSQIVNDFQKGDIAEGYSVSREKKESFPLTVTSAQKNPTAFYLCATKARQGRETQYFGPGTRLLVL.

The J gene is TRBJ2-7, the V gene TRBV11-2; weak D call: TRBD2 (6 bases). Germline V gene sequence: CDR1 SGHAT, CDR2 FQNNGV. The CDR3 has 13 residues. V was pared by 7 bases and J by 0 bases, with 10 bases between. CDR3 coding DNA: TGTGCCAGCAAGACCGGGAGCTCCTACGAGCAGTACTTC. Translation: CASKTGSSYEQYF.

This clone appeared a few times. The rearrangement uses TRBV2 and TRBJ1-1; weak D call: TRBD1 (6 bases). CDR3 size: 14 residues. Trimming took off 6 bases at V and 8 bases at J, with 19 bases between the two ends. CDR1 is SNHLY, CDR2 FYNNEI, per germline. The CDR3 reads CASSANPRGTEAFF. The CDR3 nucleotides are TGTGCCAGCAGCGCCAACCCCAGGGGAACGGAAGCTTTCTTT. The full variable domain, in which reference TRBV2 and TRBJ1-1 provide the parts outside the CDR3, is EPEVTQTPSHQVTQMGQEVILRCVPISNHLYFYWYRQILGQKVEFLVSFYNNEISEKSEIFDDQFSVERPDGSNFTLKIRSTKLEDSAMYFCASSANPRGTEAFFGQGTRLTVV.

This chain joins TRBV7-9 and TRBJ2-3; TRBD1 matches at 7 bases. The germline V gene has CDR1 SEHNR and CDR2 FQNEAQ (reference sequence). The ends lost 5 bases at V and 2 bases at J; junction bases unmatched: 10. The CDR3 loop spans 16 amino acids. CDR3 residues: CASSDSGTEITDTQYF. The CDR3 region has the DNA TGTGCCAGCAGCGATTCCGGGACAGAGATCACAGATACGCAGTATTTT.

The chain links TRBV6-5 to TRBJ2-2; TRBD2 matches at 7 bases. V lost 7 bases to trimming and J lost 4 bases; unmatched junction nucleotides: 9. Germline V CDR1 and CDR2: MNHEY, SVGAGI. CDR3 length: 15 residues. As DNA, the CDR3 is TGTGCCAGCAACATTGGCGGGAGCCCCACCGGGGAGCTGTTTTTT. Translating gives CASNIGGSPTGELFF.

The chain joins TRBV28 to TRBJ1-2, with a tentative D call TRBD1 (5 bases). Trimming left V 2 bases short and J 8 bases short, with 12 bases between. The length of the CDR3 is 13 residues. The germline CDR1 and CDR2 sequences are MDHEN and SYDVKM. CDR3 bases: TGTGCCAGCAGTTTAGGGGGGGAATGGGGCTACACCTTC. Translation gives CASSLGGEWGYTF.

The chain joins TRBV2 to TRBJ2-7; possibly TRBD2 for D (5 bases). Looked up from germline, CDR1 is SNHLY and CDR2 is FYNNEI. The CDR3 spans 12 residues. Deletions cut 8 bases from V and 2 bases from J, with 10 bases between. CDR3 sequence: CASQGRAYEQYF. CDR3 nucleotide sequence: TGTGCCAGCCAAGGGCGGGCCTACGAGCAGTACTTC.

This clone showed up just once. CDR3 in amino acids: CASSQSGTHNEQFF. CDR3 sequence (DNA): TGTGCCAGCAGTCAAAGCGGGACCCACAATGAGCAGTTCTTC. J is TRBJ2-1 and V is TRBV6-2 or TRBV6-3, with 7 bases fitting TRBD2. CDR1 and CDR2 (germline): MNHEY, SVGEGT. V was pared by 5 bases and J by 5 bases, with 6 bases of the junction left unmatched. The CDR3 consists of 14 residues.

The V gene is TRBV9, the J gene TRBJ1-3; no definite D call. Trimming cost V 7 bases and J 2 bases, with 7 bases left between them. Germline values: CDR1 SGDLS, CDR2 YYNGEE. The CDR3 length is 12 residues. This CDR3 reads CASRSAGNTIYF. The DNA of the CDR3 is TGTGCCAGCCGGTCTGCTGGAAACACCATATATTTT.

This clone was seen a single time. The rearrangement links TRBV28 to TRBJ1-4, with D tentatively TRBD1 (5 bases). Germline lookup yields CDR1 MDHEN and CDR2 SYDVKM. The CDR3 has 14 residues. Between the trimmed V and J ends, which lost 3 bases and 7 bases, there was a span of 12 bases. Here the CDR3 DNA reads TGTGCCAGCAGTTTCTTCAGGGCGGCTGAAAAACTGTTTTTT. It specifies CASSFFRAAEKLFF.

The V call is TRBV27, the J call TRBJ2-3; D ambiguous. The germline CDR1 and CDR2 sequences are MNHEY and SMNVEV (reference sequence). V dropped 5 bases and J dropped 1 base, with 25 bases sitting between them. This CDR3 has 19 amino acids. CDR3 DNA: TGTGCCAGCAGTATATTTCCCCCGCGATATTCACCCCGCACAGATACGCAGTATTTT. It is translated as CASSIFPPRYSPRTDTQYF.

This chain links TRBV7-8 with TRBJ2-1; D remains unclear. Germline loops: CDR1 SGHVS, CDR2 FQNEAQ. V lost 0 bases to trimming and J lost 1 base, with 7 bases between them. The CDR3 extends over 15 amino acids. The CDR3 sequence: CASSLARVSYNEQFF. CDR3 DNA: TGTGCCAGCAGCTTAGCAAGGGTATCCTACAATGAGCAGTTCTTC.

The V and J genes are TRBV28 and TRBJ2-5, with 8 bases lining up with TRBD2. The J segment lost 5 bases and the V segment lost 2 bases, leaving 10 bases of the junction unmatched. CDR3 size: 16 residues. Per the germline V gene, CDR1 is MDHEN and CDR2 is SYDVKM. The CDR3 sequence: CASSLVPSGLVETQYF. DNA for the CDR3: TGTGCCAGCAGTTTAGTGCCTAGCGGGTTGGTGGAGACCCAGTACTTC.

Comment on this clone: A read error may account for a junction end that differs from germline. Other nucleotide sequences in the sample specify the same CDR3. The chain combines TRBV7-6 with TRBJ2-3, with D possibly being TRBD1 or TRBD2 (5 bases each). This CDR3 comprises 15 residues. The germline V gene has CDR1 SGHVS and CDR2 FNYEAQ. CDR3: CASSLAGHLTDTQYF. CDR3 DNA: TGTGCCAGCAGCCTAGCCGGACACCTCACAGATACGCAGTATTTT.

The rearrangement links TRBV4-1 to TRBJ1-2; 9 positions match TRBD1. V lost 1 base, J lost 5 bases, and 11 bases stayed unmatched. The germline gives CDR1 MGHRA, CDR2 YSYEKL. The CDR3 is 17 residues long. The CDR3 nucleotides read TGCGCCAGCAGCCAAGTTGGTGGGGGACAGGGACGATATGGCTACACCTTC. Its protein product is CASSQVGGGQGRYGYTF.

The gene calls are TRBV5-1 and TRBJ1-6; the D gene is possibly TRBD1 (5 bases). Per the germline V gene, CDR1 is SGHRS and CDR2 is YFSETQ. The CDR3 has 17 residues. V shed 5 bases and J shed 3 bases, with 18 bases lying between them. Here the CDR3 DNA reads TGCGCCAGCAGAGCAGGGAGCCAACCAAACTATAATTCACCCCTCCACTTT. Translating gives CASRAGSQPNYNSPLHF.

The rearrangement joins TRBV21-1 to TRBJ1-1; TRBD1 is the table's D call, not checked against the DNA. TRBV21-1 is a pseudogene segment. The CDR3 runs 17 residues. CDR3 in amino acids: CASSKAGQETGDTEAFF. The CDR3 DNA reads TGTGCCAGCAGCAAAGCCGGACAGGAGACAGGAGACACTGAAGCTTTCTTT.

The chain joins TRBV5-1 to TRBJ2-7; 13 nucleotides match TRBD2. The J segment lost 3 bases and the V segment lost 6 bases, leaving 15 bases of the junction unmatched. The CDR3 sequence is 18 residues long. Germline-derived CDR1 and CDR2 are SGHRS and YFSETQ. For the CDR3, the DNA is TGCGCCAGCACCAAAGGGACAGGGAGGACTAGCGGGAGCTACGAGCAGTACTTC. It specifies CASTKGTGRTSGSYEQYF. Looking up the rest from reference TRBV5-1 and TRBJ2-7 gives the full variable domain: KAGVTQTPRYLIKTRGQQVTLSCSPISGHRSVSWYQQTPGQGLQFLFEYFSETQRNKGNFPGRFSGRQFSNSRSEMNVSTLELGDSALYLCASTKGTGRTSGSYEQYFGPGTRLTVT.

The gene calls are TRBV4-2 and TRBJ2-3; D remains ambiguous. Germline assignment: CDR1 LGHNA and CDR2 YNFKEQ. V was cut by 1 base and J by 4 bases, with 9 bases left in between. This CDR3 comprises 14 residues. CDR3 amino acids: CASSQASDSDTQYF. The CDR3 coding sequence is TGTGCCAGCAGCCAAGCTTCCGACTCAGATACGCAGTATTTT.

The chain recombines TRBV3-1 (or the pseudogene TRBV3-2) with TRBJ1-2; D not certain. The CDR3 runs 13 residues. V lost 2 bases to trimming and J lost 9 bases, with 13 bases between them. Germline V gene sequence: CDR1 LGHDT, CDR2 YNNKEL (reference sequence). For the CDR3, the DNA is TGTGCCAGCAGCCAAAACCGGGCCCAAAGCTACACCTTC. Protein sequence: CASSQNRAQSYTF.

The chain recombines TRBV19 with TRBJ1-1, with a possible D match to TRBD1 (6 bases). Between the trimmed V and J ends, which lost 10 bases and 6 bases, there was a span of 15 bases. This CDR3 is built from 12 residues. Looked up from germline, CDR1 is LNHDA and CDR2 is SQIVND (reference sequence). Written as DNA, the CDR3 is TGTGCCAAGAACCGGGGGCCCGCTGAAGCTTTCTTT. Its protein is CAKNRGPAEAFF.

The genes are TRBV11-2 and TRBJ2-2, with 11 bases identical to TRBD2. V shed 5 bases, J shed 3 bases, and the junction held 2 bases outside the gene matches. Germline V CDR1 and CDR2: SGHAT, FQNNGV. This CDR3 region has 15 residues. CDR3 coding DNA: TGTGCCAGCAGCGCACTAGCGGGAGACACCGGGGAGCTGTTTTTT. Its translation is CASSALAGDTGELFF.

The genes are TRBV5-1 and TRBJ1-5, with a possible D match to TRBD1 (5 bases). The CDR3 consists of 16 residues. The V end lost 2 bases, the J end lost 0 bases, and 12 bases lay between the germline ends. Germline CDR1 is SGHRS and CDR2 is YFSETQ. Here the CDR3 reads CASSLNGGNSNQPQHF. For the CDR3, the DNA is TGCGCCAGCAGCTTAAACGGGGGGAATAGCAATCAGCCCCAGCATTTT.

The chain has TRBV28 and TRBJ2-1, with D uncertain. Germline CDR1 and CDR2: MDHEN and SYDVKM. V shed 8 bases and J shed 2 bases, with 13 bases lying between them. This CDR3 comprises 14 residues. The CDR3 protein is CASSLEFAYNEQFF. DNA for the CDR3: TGTGCCAGCTCTCTGGAGTTCGCCTACAATGAGCAGTTCTTC. Full variable domain (missing parts from reference TRBV28 and TRBJ2-1): DVKVTQSSRYLVKRTGEKVFLECVQDMDHENMFWYRQDPGLGLRLIYFSYDVKMKEKGDIPEGYSVSREKKERFSLILESASTNQTSMYLCASSLEFAYNEQFFGPGTRLTVL.

This clone came up once. J is TRBJ2-7 and V is TRBV6-6; the D gene is possibly TRBD1 (5 bases). There are 14 residues in the CDR3. Deletions cut 8 bases from V and 6 bases from J, with 20 bases between. Germline lookup yields CDR1 MNHNY and CDR2 SVGAGI (reference sequence). This CDR3 is CASRSPVDSSEQYF. CDR3 sequence (DNA): TGTGCCAGCCGCAGCCCGGTCGACAGCAGCGAGCAGTACTTC.